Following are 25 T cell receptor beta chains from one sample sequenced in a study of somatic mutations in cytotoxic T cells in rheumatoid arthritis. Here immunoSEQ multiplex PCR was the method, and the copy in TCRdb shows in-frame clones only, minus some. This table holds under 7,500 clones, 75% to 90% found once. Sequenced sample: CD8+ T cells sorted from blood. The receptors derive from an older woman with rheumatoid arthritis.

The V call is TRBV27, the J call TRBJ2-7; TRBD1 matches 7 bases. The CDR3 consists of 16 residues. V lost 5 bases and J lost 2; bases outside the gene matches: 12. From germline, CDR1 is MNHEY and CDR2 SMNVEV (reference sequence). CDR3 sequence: CASSPIRDSGTYEQYF. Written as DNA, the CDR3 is TGTGCCAGCAGTCCCATCCGGGACAGCGGCACCTACGAGCAGTACTTC.

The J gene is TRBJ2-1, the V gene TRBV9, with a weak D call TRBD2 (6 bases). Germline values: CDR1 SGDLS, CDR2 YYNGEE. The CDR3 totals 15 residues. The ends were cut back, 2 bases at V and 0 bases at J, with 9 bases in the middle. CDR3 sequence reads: CASSVGGNSYNEQFF. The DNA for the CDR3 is TGTGCCAGCAGCGTTGGGGGGAACTCCTACAATGAGCAGTTCTTC. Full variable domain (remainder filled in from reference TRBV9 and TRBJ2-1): DSGVTQTPKHLITATGQRVTLRCSPRSGDLSVYWYQQSLDQGLQFLIQYYNGEERAKGNILERFSAQQFPDLHSELNLSSLELGDSALYFCASSVGGNSYNEQFFGPGTRLTVL.

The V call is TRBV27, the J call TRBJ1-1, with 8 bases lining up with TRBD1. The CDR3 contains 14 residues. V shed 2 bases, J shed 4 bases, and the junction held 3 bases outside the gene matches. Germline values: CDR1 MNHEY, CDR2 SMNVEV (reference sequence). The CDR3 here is CASSLGQGVTEAFF. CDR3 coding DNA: TGTGCCAGCAGTTTAGGACAGGGAGTCACTGAAGCTTTCTTT.

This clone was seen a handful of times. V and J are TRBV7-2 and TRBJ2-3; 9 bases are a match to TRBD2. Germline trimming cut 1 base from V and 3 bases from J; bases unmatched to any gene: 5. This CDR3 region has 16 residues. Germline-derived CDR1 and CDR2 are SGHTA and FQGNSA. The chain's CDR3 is CASSLVGGGATDTQYF. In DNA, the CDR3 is TGTGCCAGCAGCTTAGTTGGCGGGGGGGCAACAGATACGCAGTATTTT. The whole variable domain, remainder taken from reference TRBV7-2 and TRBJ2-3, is GAGVSQSPSNKVTEKGKDVELRCDPISGHTALYWYRQSLGQGLEFLIYFQGNSAPDKSGLPSDRFSAERTGGSVSTLTIQRTQQEDSAVYLCASSLVGGGATDTQYFGPGTRLTVL.

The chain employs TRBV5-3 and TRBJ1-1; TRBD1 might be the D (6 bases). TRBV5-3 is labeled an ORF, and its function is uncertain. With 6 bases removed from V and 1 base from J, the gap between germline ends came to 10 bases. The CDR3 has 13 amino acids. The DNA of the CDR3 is TGTGCCAGAAAACAGGGAAGGAACACTGAAGCTTTCTTT. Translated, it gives CARKQGRNTEAFF.

CDR3 DNA: TGTGCCATCAGTGACGGCGGGAGTGTGGGTGAGCAGTACTTC. Its translation: CAISDGGSVGEQYF. The chain has TRBV10-3 and TRBJ2-7, with 7 bases aligning to TRBD2. The CDR3 spans 14 residues. V was clipped by 3 bases and J by 7 bases; unmatched bases: 9. CDR1 is ENHRY and CDR2 is SYGVKD in the germline V gene.

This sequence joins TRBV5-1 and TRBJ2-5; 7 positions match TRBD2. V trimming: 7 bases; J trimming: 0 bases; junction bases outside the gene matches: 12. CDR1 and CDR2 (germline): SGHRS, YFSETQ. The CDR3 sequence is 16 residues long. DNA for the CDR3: TGCGCCAGCTGGAGTTCCCGGGGGGAGTACCAAGAGACCCAGTACTTC. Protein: CASWSSRGEYQETQYF.

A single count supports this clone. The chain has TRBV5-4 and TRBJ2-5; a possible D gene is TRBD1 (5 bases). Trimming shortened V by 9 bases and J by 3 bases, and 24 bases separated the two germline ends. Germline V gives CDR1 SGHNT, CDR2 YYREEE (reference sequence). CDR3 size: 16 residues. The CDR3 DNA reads TGTGCCACTTTTTCTGGGGCGGCCGTAACGGAAGAGACCCAGTACTTC. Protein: CATFSGAAVTEETQYF.

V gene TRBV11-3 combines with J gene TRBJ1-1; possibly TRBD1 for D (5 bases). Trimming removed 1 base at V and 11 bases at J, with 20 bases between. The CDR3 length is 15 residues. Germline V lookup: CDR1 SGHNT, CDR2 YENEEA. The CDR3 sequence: CASSLADRGRLVAFF. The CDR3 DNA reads TGTGCCAGCAGCTTAGCAGACAGAGGACGGTTGGTCGCTTTCTTT.

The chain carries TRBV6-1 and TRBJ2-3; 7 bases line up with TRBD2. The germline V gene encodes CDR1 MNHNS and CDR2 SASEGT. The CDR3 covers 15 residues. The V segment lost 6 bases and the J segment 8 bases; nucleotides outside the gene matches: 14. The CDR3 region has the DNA TGTGCCAGCAGCGAACTGGGGGTTGCGGGGGTTACGCAGTATTTT. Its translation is CASSELGVAGVTQYF.

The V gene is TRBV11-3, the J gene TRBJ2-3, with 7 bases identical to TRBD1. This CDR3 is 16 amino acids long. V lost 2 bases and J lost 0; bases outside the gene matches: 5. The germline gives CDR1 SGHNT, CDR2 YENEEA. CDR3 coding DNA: TGTGCCAGCAGCTTAATCGCAGGGGGAAGCACAGATACGCAGTATTTT. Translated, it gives CASSLIAGGSTDTQYF.

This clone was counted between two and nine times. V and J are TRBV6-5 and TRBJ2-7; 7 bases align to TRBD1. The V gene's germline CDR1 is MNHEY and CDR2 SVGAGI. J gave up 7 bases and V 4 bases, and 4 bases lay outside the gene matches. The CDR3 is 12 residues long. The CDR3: CASSWTGLEQYF. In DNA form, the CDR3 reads TGTGCCAGCAGTTGGACAGGTTTAGAGCAGTACTTC.

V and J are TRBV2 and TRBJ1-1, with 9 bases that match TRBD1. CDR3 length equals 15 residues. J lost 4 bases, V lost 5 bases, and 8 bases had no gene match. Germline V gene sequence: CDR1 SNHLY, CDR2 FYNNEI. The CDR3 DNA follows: TGTGCCAGCAGTACAGGGGGCTTAGTAGGCACTGAAGCTTTCTTT. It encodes CASSTGGLVGTEAFF.

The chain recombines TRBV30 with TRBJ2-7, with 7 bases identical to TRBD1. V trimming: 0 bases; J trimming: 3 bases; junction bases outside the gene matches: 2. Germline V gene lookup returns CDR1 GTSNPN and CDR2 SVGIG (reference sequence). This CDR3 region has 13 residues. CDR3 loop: CAWSVDRVYEQYF. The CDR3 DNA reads TGTGCCTGGAGTGTCGACAGGGTCTACGAGCAGTACTTC.

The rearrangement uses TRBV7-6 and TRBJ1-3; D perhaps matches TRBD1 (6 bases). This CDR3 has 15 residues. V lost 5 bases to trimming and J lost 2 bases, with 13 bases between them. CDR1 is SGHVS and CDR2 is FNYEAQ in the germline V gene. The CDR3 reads CASSEGGGTGNTIYF. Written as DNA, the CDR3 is TGTGCCAGCAGCGAGGGGGGAGGGACTGGAAACACCATATATTTT.

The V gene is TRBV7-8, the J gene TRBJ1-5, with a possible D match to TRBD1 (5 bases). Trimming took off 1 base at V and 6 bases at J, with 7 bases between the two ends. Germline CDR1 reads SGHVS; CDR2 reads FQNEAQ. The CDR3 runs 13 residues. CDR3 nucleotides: TGTGCCAGCAGCTTAGGGGGCAGTCAGCCCCAGCATTTT. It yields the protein CASSLGGSQPQHF.

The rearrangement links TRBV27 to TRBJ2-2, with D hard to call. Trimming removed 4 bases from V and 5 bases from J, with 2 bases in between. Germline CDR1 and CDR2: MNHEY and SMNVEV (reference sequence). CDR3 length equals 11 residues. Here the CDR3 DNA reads TGTGCCAGCAGTTCTACCGGGGAGCTGTTTTTT. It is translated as CASSSTGELFF.

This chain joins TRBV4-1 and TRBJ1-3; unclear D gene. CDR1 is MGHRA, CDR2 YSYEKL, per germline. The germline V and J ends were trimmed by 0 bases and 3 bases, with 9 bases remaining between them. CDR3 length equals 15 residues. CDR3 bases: TGCGCCAGCAGCCAAGATTTGGCTTTTGGAAACACCATATATTTT. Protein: CASSQDLAFGNTIYF.

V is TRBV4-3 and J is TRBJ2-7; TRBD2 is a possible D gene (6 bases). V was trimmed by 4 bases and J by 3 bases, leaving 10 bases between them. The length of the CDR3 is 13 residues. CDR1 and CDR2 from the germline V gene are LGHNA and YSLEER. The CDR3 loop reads CASSPAEGYEQYF. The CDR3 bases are TGCGCCAGCAGCCCCGCGGAGGGCTACGAGCAGTACTTC.

CDR3 residues: CASSLGTGGGNQPQHF. DNA for the CDR3: TGTGCCAGCAGCCTGGGGACAGGGGGCGGCAATCAGCCCCAGCATTTT. This chain connects TRBV7-6 to TRBJ1-5, with 12 bases identical to TRBD1. V trimming: 5 bases; J trimming: 2 bases; junction bases outside the gene matches: 4. Germline V gene data show CDR1 as SGHVS and CDR2 as FNYEAQ. The CDR3 consists of 16 residues.

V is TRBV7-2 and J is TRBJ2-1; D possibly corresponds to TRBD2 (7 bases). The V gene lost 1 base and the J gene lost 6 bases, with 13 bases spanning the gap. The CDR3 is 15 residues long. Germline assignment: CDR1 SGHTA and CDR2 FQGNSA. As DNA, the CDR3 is TGTGCCAGCAGCTTAGAGGGGGGGGCTAGCAATGAGCAGTTCTTC. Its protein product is CASSLEGGASNEQFF.

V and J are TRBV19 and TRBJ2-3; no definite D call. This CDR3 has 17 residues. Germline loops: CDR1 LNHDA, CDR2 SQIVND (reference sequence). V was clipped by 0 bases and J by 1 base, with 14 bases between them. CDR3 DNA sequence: TGTGCCAGTAGTATAGATGCCCCGAGCGTTGGCACAGATACGCAGTATTTT. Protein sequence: CASSIDAPSVGTDTQYF.

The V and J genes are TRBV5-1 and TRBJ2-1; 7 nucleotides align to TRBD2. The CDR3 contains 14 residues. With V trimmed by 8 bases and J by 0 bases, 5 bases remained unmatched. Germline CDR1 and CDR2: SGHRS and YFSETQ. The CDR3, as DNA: TGCGCCAGGAGAAGCGGGACCTCCTACAATGAGCAGTTCTTC. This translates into CARRSGTSYNEQFF. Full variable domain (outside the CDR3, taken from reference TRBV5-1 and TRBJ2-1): KAGVTQTPRYLIKTRGQQVTLSCSPISGHRSVSWYQQTPGQGLQFLFEYFSETQRNKGNFPGRFSGRQFSNSRSEMNVSTLELGDSALYLCARRSGTSYNEQFFGPGTRLTVL.

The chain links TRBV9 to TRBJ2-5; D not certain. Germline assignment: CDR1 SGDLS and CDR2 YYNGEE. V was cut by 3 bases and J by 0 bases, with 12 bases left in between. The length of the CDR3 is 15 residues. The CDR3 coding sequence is TGTGCCAGCAGCGCTGAGGCCGAGTACCAAGAGACCCAGTACTTC. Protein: CASSAEAEYQETQYF. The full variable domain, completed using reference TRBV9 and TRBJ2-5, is DSGVTQTPKHLITATGQRVTLRCSPRSGDLSVYWYQQSLDQGLQFLIQYYNGEERAKGNILERFSAQQFPDLHSELNLSSLELGDSALYFCASSAEAEYQETQYFGPGTRLLVL.

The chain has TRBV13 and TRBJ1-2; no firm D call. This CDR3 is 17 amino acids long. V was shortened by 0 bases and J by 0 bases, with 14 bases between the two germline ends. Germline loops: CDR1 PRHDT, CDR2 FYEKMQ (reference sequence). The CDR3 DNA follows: TGTGCCAGCAGCTTAGGGAGGAGAGGCAGACCTAACTATGGCTACACCTTC. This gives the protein CASSLGRRGRPNYGYTF.